The 29 T cell receptor beta chains below all came from one sample that was sequenced in a study of blood T cell repertoires in COVID-19 (dated by TCRdb to the early 2020s). The library relied on the immunoSEQ multiplex PCR assay. TCRdb mirrors the immuneACCESS table, restricted to in-frame sequences. Some clones are absent from its copies; in checked studies, under half trace to an unresolved V gene, and the reason for the others is unknown. The sample profile shows about 530,000 clones; around 90% of them were found once. The ten largest clones capture 7.8% of the sample. Input material: peripheral blood. The receptor set was obtained from a woman aged 45-59 years with COVID-19, enrolled during active disease.

The table lists this clone with a count of one. The V and J genes are TRBV19 and TRBJ2-2; 9 nucleotides align to TRBD1. Losses at the gene ends were 7 bases for V and 7 bases for J; bases not matched to a gene: 7. This CDR3 contains 14 residues. The germline V gene has CDR1 LNHDA and CDR2 SQIVND (reference sequence). CDR3 sequence (DNA): TGTGCCAGTACCAGGACAGGGGAACACGGGGAGCTGTTTTTT. It is translated as CASTRTGEHGELFF.

The chain uses TRBV6-5 and TRBJ1-2; TRBD1 is a possible D gene (5 bases). The ends were cut back, 0 bases at V and 5 bases at J, with 10 bases in the middle. This CDR3 is 14 amino acids long. The germline V gene encodes CDR1 MNHEY and CDR2 SVGAGI. CDR3 in amino acids: CASSYSGDWYGYTF. Here the CDR3 DNA reads TGTGCCAGCAGTTACTCGGGGGACTGGTATGGCTACACCTTC.

The chain carries TRBV6-1 and TRBJ1-5; 7 positions match TRBD1. J gave up 11 bases and V 1 base, and 11 bases lay outside the gene matches. CDR1 and CDR2 (germline): MNHNS, SASEGT. This CDR3 has 15 amino acids. CDR3 nucleotide sequence: TGTGCCAGCAGTGAAGAAAGGACAGGCGCCCGGGCCCAGCATTTT. It specifies CASSEERTGARAQHF.

Only one count was recorded for this clone. This chain links TRBV3-1 (or the pseudogene TRBV3-2) with TRBJ2-4, with 9 bases matching TRBD1. The germline CDR1 and CDR2 sequences are LGHDT and YNNKEL (reference sequence). The ends lost 4 bases at V and 4 bases at J; junction bases unmatched: 11. This CDR3 comprises 17 residues. The CDR3 protein is CASSLNPRTGEKNIQYF. The CDR3 nucleotides read TGTGCCAGCAGCCTCAACCCCCGGACAGGGGAAAAAAACATTCAGTACTTC.

The chain has TRBV29-1 and TRBJ2-7; tentatively, D is TRBD2 (6 bases). This CDR3 has 14 amino acids. The germline V and J ends were trimmed by 6 bases and 2 bases, with 17 bases remaining between them. Per germline, CDR1 SQVTM and CDR2 ANQGSEA. CDR3 nucleotide sequence: TGCAGCGTGGGGCCTAGCGTCGTCCCCTACGAGCAGTACTTC. Amino acids: CSVGPSVVPYEQYF.

The V and J genes are TRBV10-3 and TRBJ2-2, with D perhaps TRBD1 (5 bases). The CDR3 runs to 14 residues. Between the trimmed V and J ends, which lost 11 bases and 0 bases, there was a span of 13 bases. The germline V gene encodes CDR1 ENHRY and CDR2 SYGVKD. CDR3 bases: TGTGCCGCACAGACAGTACCGAACACCGGGGAGCTGTTTTTT. This sequence encodes CAAQTVPNTGELFF.

The chain employs TRBV19 and TRBJ1-2; no definite D call. There are 14 residues in the CDR3. Trimming shortened V by 1 base and J by 6 bases, and 12 bases separated the two germline ends. Germline V lookup: CDR1 LNHDA, CDR2 SQIVND (reference sequence). CDR3 sequence (DNA): TGTGCCAGTAGTATAGGGGCTCCTGTCCATGGCTACACCTTC. This encodes CASSIGAPVHGYTF.

The J gene is TRBJ2-1, the V gene TRBV6-6; D ambiguous. The V end was cut by 7 bases, the J end by 7 bases, with 11 bases between. The CDR3 consists of 12 residues. Germline-derived CDR1 and CDR2 are MNHNY and SVGAGI (reference sequence). CDR3 nucleotide sequence: TGTGCCAGCAAACCCGGTCGGAATGAGCAGTTCTTC. This encodes CASKPGRNEQFF.

The chain couples TRBV18 to TRBJ2-6; D unresolved. The CDR3 runs 15 residues. Germline loops: CDR1 KGHSH, CDR2 LQKENI. Deletions cut 2 bases from V and 4 bases from J, with 9 bases between. The CDR3 DNA is TGTGCCAGCTCACCAGAGGTAACCGGGGCCAACGTCCTGACTTTC. Protein: CASSPEVTGANVLTF.

This clone was detected only once. This chain uses TRBV5-6 with TRBJ1-3; D gene ambiguous. Germline assignment: CDR1 SGHDT and CDR2 YYEEEE. The CDR3 consists of 14 residues. V was clipped by 3 bases and J by 6 bases, with 13 bases between them. CDR3 bases: TGTGCCAGCAGCTACGGACTGGGCGAAAACACCATATATTTT. This translates into CASSYGLGENTIYF.

The genes are TRBV10-3 and TRBJ1-2; D is possibly TRBD1 (5 bases). The ends were cut back, 0 bases at V and 4 bases at J, with 15 bases in the middle. CDR1 is ENHRY, CDR2 SYGVKD, per germline. CDR3 length equals 16 residues. The CDR3 sequence: CAISESGQGPIYGYTF. In DNA form, the CDR3 reads TGTGCCATCAGTGAGTCTGGGCAGGGCCCCATCTATGGCTACACCTTC.

This rearrangement joins TRBV5-1 to TRBJ1-2; TRBD1 agrees at 8 bases. V lost 4 bases and J lost 7; bases outside the gene matches: 6. The CDR3 contains 13 residues. Germline V gene data show CDR1 as SGHRS and CDR2 as YFSETQ. This CDR3 reads CASSASGGGGYTF. CDR3 DNA sequence: TGCGCCAGCAGCGCATCAGGGGGCGGTGGCTACACCTTC.

J is TRBJ2-1 and V is TRBV20-1, with 8 bases matching TRBD2. Germline V CDR1 and CDR2: DFQATT, SNEGSKA (reference sequence). The CDR3 loop spans 15 amino acids. V lost 3 bases to trimming and J lost 1 base; unmatched junction nucleotides: 5. The CDR3 nucleotides are TGCAGTGCTAGTGGAGCGGGGGTTTCCTACAATGAGCAGTTCTTC. Amino acids: CSASGAGVSYNEQFF.

The chain couples TRBV7-6 to TRBJ1-2, with D possibly matching TRBD1 (6 bases). CDR1 is SGHVS, CDR2 FNYEAQ, per germline. CDR3 length equals 12 residues. V was pared by 5 bases and J by 8 bases, with 12 bases between. CDR3 DNA sequence: TGTGCCAGCAGCCCCGGACAGACCGGCTACACCTTC. Translated: CASSPGQTGYTF.

The chain is built from TRBV28 and TRBJ1-2; D is uncertain. V lost 6 bases, J lost 5 bases, and 13 bases lay in between. In germline, CDR1 is MDHEN, CDR2 SYDVKM. The CDR3 loop spans 13 amino acids. CDR3 sequence (DNA): TGTGCCAGCAGGGAGCGTGCCATTTATGGCTACACCTTC. Translation: CASRERAIYGYTF.

This chain connects TRBV27 to TRBJ2-1; D might be TRBD1 (5 bases). The V and J ends lost 3 bases and 6 bases respectively, with 9 bases between them. The CDR3 is 13 amino acids. In germline, CDR1 is MNHEY, CDR2 SMNVEV (reference sequence). The CDR3 DNA sequence: TGTGCCAGCAGTTTCCGACAGAGCAATGAGCAGTTCTTC. It yields the protein CASSFRQSNEQFF.

This clone has a single count. The V and J genes are TRBV18 and TRBJ1-1, with TRBD1 matching over 7 bases. V trimming: 3 bases; J trimming: 1 base; junction bases outside the gene matches: 5. The germline CDR1 and CDR2 sequences are KGHSH and LQKENI. The CDR3 has 15 residues. CDR3 in amino acids: CASSPRQGENTEAFF. The CDR3, as DNA: TGTGCCAGCTCACCTCGACAGGGTGAGAACACTGAAGCTTTCTTT.

CDR3 nucleotides: TGTGCCAGCAGTGAAGAGGCGGGTATAAAGACCCAGTACTTC. It specifies CASSEEAGIKTQYF. This rearrangement joins TRBV2 to TRBJ2-5, with D possibly TRBD2 on 5 matching bases. V was shortened by 1 base and J by 6 bases, with 12 bases between the two germline ends. CDR3 length: 14 residues. Germline V gives CDR1 SNHLY, CDR2 FYNNEI.

This chain connects TRBV19 to TRBJ1-6; 8 bases are shared with TRBD1. CDR3 length: 19 amino acids. Germline CDR1 reads LNHDA; CDR2 reads SQIVND (reference sequence). V was pared by 3 bases and J by 5 bases, with 15 bases of the junction left unmatched. The CDR3 region is CASSIGTGWAGSDNSPLHF. CDR3 DNA sequence: TGTGCCAGTAGTATCGGGACAGGCTGGGCAGGTAGCGATAATTCACCCCTCCACTTT. The full variable domain, with the rest looked up from reference TRBV19 and TRBJ1-6, is DGGITQSPKYLFRKEGQNVTLSCEQNLNHDAMYWYRQDPGQGLRLIYYSQIVNDFQKGDIAEGYSVSREKKESFPLTVTSAQKNPTAFYLCASSIGTGWAGSDNSPLHFGNGTRLTVT.

The CDR3 spells CASSAQAALLYEQYF. In DNA form, the CDR3 reads TGCGCCAGCAGTGCCCAGGCAGCCCTTCTCTACGAGCAGTACTTC. The J gene is TRBJ2-7, the V gene TRBV10-2; no reliable D call. From germline, CDR1 is WSHSY and CDR2 SAAADI. Trimming took 4 bases from V and 3 from J, leaving 16 bases between them. This CDR3 is built from 15 residues.

The rearrangement joins TRBV12-3 or TRBV12-4 to TRBJ2-2, with D maybe TRBD2 (5 bases). Trimming took off 5 bases at V and 8 bases at J, with 12 bases between the two ends. This CDR3 comprises 13 residues. The CDR3 here is CASSPSGGGELFF. CDR3 coding DNA: TGTGCCAGCAGTCCGAGCGGAGGTGGGGAGCTGTTTTTT.

Points on this clone: Different DNA sequences within this sample yield the same CDR3. The J gene is TRBJ1-1, the V gene TRBV19; D not resolved. Germline assignment: CDR1 LNHDA and CDR2 SQIVND (reference sequence). V was shortened by 6 bases and J by 0 bases, with 8 bases between the two germline ends. CDR3 length: 13 amino acids. This chain's CDR3 is CASSSTLNTEAFF. The CDR3 DNA sequence: TGTGCCAGTAGCTCGACACTGAACACTGAAGCTTTCTTT.

V is TRBV28 and J is TRBJ2-7; TRBD2 matches 8 bases. Unmatched junction bases numbered 6, after V lost 3 bases and J lost 2 bases. Germline CDR1 and CDR2: MDHEN and SYDVKM. The CDR3 runs 15 residues. CDR3 in DNA: TGTGCCAGCAGTTTCCATAGCGGGGAAGCCTACGAGCAGTACTTC. Amino acids: CASSFHSGEAYEQYF.

This sequence joins TRBV29-1 and TRBJ2-3; the match to TRBD1 covers 9 bases. The CDR3 covers 15 residues. Germline V CDR1 and CDR2: SQVTM, ANQGSEA. Losses at the gene ends were 4 bases for V and 6 bases for J; bases not matched to a gene: 11. CDR3 region: CSVALATGGPDTQYF. Here the CDR3 DNA reads TGCAGCGTTGCCCTCGCGACAGGGGGGCCGGATACGCAGTATTTT.

The V and J genes are TRBV7-9 and TRBJ1-1; D is possibly TRBD1 (6 bases). The CDR3 loop spans 14 amino acids. The germline V gene encodes CDR1 SEHNR and CDR2 FQNEAQ (reference sequence). With 3 bases removed from V and 5 bases from J, the gap between germline ends came to 13 bases. The CDR3 sequence is CASSFTGILTEAFF. CDR3 nucleotide sequence: TGTGCCAGCAGCTTCACAGGGATTTTGACTGAAGCTTTCTTT.

This clone appeared a few times. The J gene is TRBJ1-5, the V gene TRBV2, with 7 positions matching TRBD1. Unmatched junction bases numbered 5, after V lost 6 bases and J lost 0 bases. The germline CDR1 and CDR2 sequences are SNHLY and FYNNEI. The CDR3 contains 15 residues. The CDR3 coding sequence is TGTGCCAGCAGACGGGACAGCTATAGCAATCAGCCCCAGCATTTT. Translating it yields CASRRDSYSNQPQHF.

The V and J genes are TRBV5-1 and TRBJ1-6; 8 bases agree with TRBD1. Germline trimming cut 4 bases from V and 6 bases from J; bases unmatched to any gene: 3. The CDR3 runs to 14 residues. Germline V gives CDR1 SGHRS, CDR2 YFSETQ. CDR3 nucleotides: TGCGCCAGCAGCCAGGGACAGGCTAATTCACCCCTCCACTTT. This gives the protein CASSQGQANSPLHF.

This clone was observed a single time. The J gene is TRBJ1-3, the V gene TRBV3-1 (or the pseudogene TRBV3-2), with a possible D match to TRBD1 (5 bases). Germline V gives CDR1 LGHDT, CDR2 YNNKEL (reference sequence). The V end was cut by 6 bases, the J end by 4 bases, with 13 bases between. This CDR3 spans 14 amino acids. This chain's CDR3 is CASSQEGPGNTIYF. The CDR3 DNA sequence: TGTGCCAGCAGTCAGGAGGGGCCCGGAAACACCATATATTTT.

The genes are TRBV3-1 (or the pseudogene TRBV3-2) and TRBJ1-2; TRBD1 aligns across 7 bases. V trimming: 4 bases; J trimming: 2 bases; junction bases outside the gene matches: 7. The CDR3 sequence is 15 residues long. Germline assignment: CDR1 LGHDT and CDR2 YNNKEL (reference sequence). The CDR3 coding sequence is TGTGCCAGCAGCCGGGGGACAGTCGTCAACTATGGCTACACCTTC. Translated: CASSRGTVVNYGYTF.